Each of the 21 T cell receptor beta chains below was sequenced from the same sample in a study of T cells in Graves' hyperthyroidism and ophthalmopathy (dated by TCRdb to 2018 to 2020). Libraries were constructed by multiplex PCR. TCRdb records Illumina HiSeq 2000 as the sequencer. Amplification of TCR beta CDR3 regions was carried out from RNA transcripts. For the first round of RT-PCR on the TCR CDR3, the HTBI primer set was used together with the Qiagen OneStep RT-PCR kit. The public sequencing data were trimmed at Q25 with fastp and processed into clonotypes with MiXCR by TCRdb, which kept only in-frame beta chains. Here each entry gathers all rows of one CDR3 protein and keeps the most common genes and DNA. This sample holds 600,000 or so distinct CDR3 sequences; more than 45% were observed only once. The ten largest clonotypes hold nearly 8.5% of the sample. Sequenced input: peripheral blood or thyroid tissue (not recorded which). The receptor source for this set is a woman between 18 and 30 years old with Graves' hyperthyroidism. Donor details come from another sample of the same person, matched by shared clones.

This clonotype was seen a handful of times. The chain employs TRBV25-1 and TRBJ1-2; 9 bases are shared with TRBD1. The CDR3 contains 13 residues. CDR1 and CDR2 from the germline V gene are MGHDK and SYGVNS. V gave up 6 bases and J gave up 10 bases; unmatched junction bases: 9. The CDR3 reads CASSVGQGGDYTF. Here the CDR3 DNA reads TGTGCCAGCAGCGTGGGACAGGGTGGGGACTACACCTTC.

The rearrangement joins TRBV24-1 to TRBJ1-2; D not certain. The CDR3 is 14 residues long. The V and J ends lost 2 bases and 4 bases respectively, with 10 bases between them. From germline, CDR1 is KGHDR and CDR2 SFDVKD. The DNA of the CDR3 is TGTGCCACCAGTGATTATGGCTTGAGCTATGGCTACACCTTC. Its translation: CATSDYGLSYGYTF.

V and J are TRBV4-1 and TRBJ1-4, with no clear D. Germline V gene data show CDR1 as MGHRA and CDR2 as YSYEKL. The germline V and J ends were trimmed by 1 base and 8 bases, with 11 bases remaining between them. The length of the CDR3 is 14 residues. The DNA for the CDR3 is TGCGCCAGCAGCCAAGTTCGGACTCAGGAAAAACTGTTTTTT. Translation: CASSQVRTQEKLFF.

This clonotype occurred a few times. This sequence joins TRBV19 and TRBJ2-5, with TRBD2 as a possible D gene (5 bases). Germline CDR1 LNHDA, CDR2 SQIVND (reference sequence). The V end was cut by 4 bases, the J end by 5 bases, with 11 bases between. The CDR3 is 13 residues long. The CDR3 nucleotides read TGTGCCAGTAGTACCCGGAGGTTGGAGACCCAGTACTTC. Its translation: CASSTRRLETQYF.

This sequence joins TRBV7-1 and TRBJ1-3; TRBD1 might be the D (5 bases). TRBV7-1 is an open reading frame, and its role is uncertain. This CDR3 comprises 17 residues. V was cut by 3 bases and J by 0 bases, with 15 bases left in between. CDR3 sequence: CASSSQGVPSSGNTIYF. The CDR3 nucleotides read TGTGCCAGCAGCTCCCAAGGGGTCCCGAGCTCTGGAAACACCATATATTTT.

In this sample, this clonotype turned up a few times. J is TRBJ1-4 and V is TRBV5-1; D unclear. This CDR3 has 14 residues. V lost 2 bases and J 6 bases, leaving 11 bases between the germline ends. Germline CDR1 is SGHRS and CDR2 is YFSETQ. The CDR3 nucleotides read TGCGCCAGCAGCTTCCAGGTTGCTGATGAAAAACTGTTTTTT. Encoded protein: CASSFQVADEKLFF.

This clonotype was detected only a few times. The genes are TRBV20-1 and TRBJ1-1, with D perhaps TRBD1 (5 bases). The length of the CDR3 is 13 residues. Trimming took 3 bases from V and 6 from J, leaving 14 bases between them. Germline CDR1 reads DFQATT; CDR2 reads SNEGSKA (reference sequence). The CDR3 DNA is TGCAGTGCTAGTTCGGCAGGGTTGGCTGAAGCTTTCTTT. Translating it yields CSASSAGLAEAFF.

This clonotype was observed many times. The V gene is TRBV29-1, the J gene TRBJ2-6; unclear D gene. This CDR3 region has 12 residues. The V and J ends lost 4 bases and 0 bases respectively, with 1 base between them. The germline V gene encodes CDR1 SQVTM and CDR2 ANQGSEA. CDR3 protein: CSVGSGANVLTF. DNA of the CDR3: TGCAGCGTTGGCTCTGGGGCCAACGTCCTGACTTTC.

This clonotype was seen repeatedly, ten times or more. The genes are TRBV7-9 and TRBJ2-5, with no clear D. This CDR3 region has 10 residues. Germline V CDR1 and CDR2: SEHNR, FQNEAQ (reference sequence). V lost 3 bases to trimming and J lost 5 bases, with 1 base between them. Here the CDR3 DNA reads TGTGCCAGCAGCTTGGAGACCCAGTACTTC. Translating it yields CASSLETQYF.

The chain carries TRBV6-1 and TRBJ2-7; 7 bases map to TRBD2. Trimming took 6 bases from V and 1 from J; bases not matched to a gene: 6. Per germline, CDR1 MNHNS and CDR2 SASEGT. The CDR3 loop spans 14 amino acids. CDR3 sequence: CASSPHGGSYEQYF. CDR3 DNA sequence: TGTGCCAGCAGCCCCCACGGGGGGTCCTACGAGCAGTACTTC.

V gene TRBV7-3 combines with J gene TRBJ2-5; TRBD1 matches at 9 bases. V trimming: 4 bases; J trimming: 1 base; junction bases outside the gene matches: 7. In germline, CDR1 is SGHTA, CDR2 FQGTGA. The CDR3 totals 16 residues. CDR3 sequence reads: CASSSGQGVVQETQYF. CDR3 DNA: TGTGCCAGCAGCTCGGGACAGGGAGTCGTCCAAGAGACCCAGTACTTC.

This clonotype was recorded a few times. At one of its ends the junction is not consistent with the germline gene, which may arise from a read error. The chain links TRBV10-3 to TRBJ1-2; 8 positions match TRBD1. The CDR3 runs to 13 residues. Per the germline V gene, CDR1 is ENHRY and CDR2 is SYGVKD. CDR3 nucleotide sequence: TGTGCCAGCAGTGAGGACAGGGTTGGCGGCTACACCTTC. This encodes CASSEDRVGGYTF.

This clonotype was detected only a few times. V and J are TRBV7-8 and TRBJ2-2; 8 nucleotides match TRBD1. This CDR3 has 15 residues. Trimming at V came to 5 bases and at J to 1 base, leaving 3 bases not matched to a gene. The V gene's germline CDR1 is SGHVS and CDR2 FQNEAQ. CDR3 sequence: CASSKGQGNTGELFF. CDR3 sequence (DNA): TGTGCCAGCAGCAAAGGACAGGGGAACACCGGGGAGCTGTTTTTT. Together with reference TRBV7-8 and TRBJ2-2, the CDR3 gives the full variable domain: GAGVSQSPRYKVAKRGQDVALRCDPISGHVSLFWYQQALGQGPEFLTYFQNEAQLDKSGLPSDRFFAERPEGSVSTLKIQRTQQEDSAVYLCASSKGQGNTGELFFGEGSRLTVL.

This clonotype was seen more than once but under ten times. The chain is built from TRBV10-3 and TRBJ2-7; a weak D match, TRBD1 (6 bases). Germline V gene lookup returns CDR1 ENHRY and CDR2 SYGVKD. The CDR3 extends over 17 amino acids. Trimming pared 2 bases from V and 1 base from J, leaving 18 bases between. For the CDR3, the DNA is TGTGCCATCAGTGAGACCGACAGGACAACAATTTCCTACGAGCAGTACTTC. Protein product: CAISETDRTTISYEQYF.

This clonotype was seen ten or more times. The V and J genes are TRBV29-1 and TRBJ1-2; weak D call: TRBD1 (5 bases). V lost 5 bases and J lost 6, with 13 bases in between. Germline values: CDR1 SQVTM, CDR2 ANQGSEA. CDR3 size: 12 residues. The CDR3 region is CSVLRGEDGYTF. CDR3 DNA sequence: TGCAGCGTTTTAAGGGGAGAGGATGGCTACACCTTC. The entire variable domain, with the rest obtained from reference TRBV29-1 and TRBJ1-2, is as follows: SAVISQKPSRDICQRGTSLTIQCQVDSQVTMMFWYRQQPGQSLTLIATANQGSEATYESGFVIDKFPISRPNLTFSTLTVSNMSPEDSSIYLCSVLRGEDGYTFGSGTRLTVV.

This clonotype came up once. The chain combines TRBV2 with TRBJ1-6; 7 bases agree with TRBD1. V trimming: 5 bases; J trimming: 3 bases; junction bases outside the gene matches: 4. The CDR3 is made up of 15 amino acids. CDR1 and CDR2 (germline): SNHLY, FYNNEI. CDR3 DNA: TGTGCCAGCAGTCAGACAGGGAACTATAATTCACCCCTCCACTTT. It yields the protein CASSQTGNYNSPLHF.

This clonotype has only a few counts. The CDR3 coding sequence is TGTGCCAGCAGTGAACCCGGGAGGGACGAGAGGGAGACCCAGTACTTC. It is translated as CASSEPGRDERETQYF. The V call is TRBV25-1, the J call TRBJ2-5, with 8 bases aligning to TRBD2. The germline V gene encodes CDR1 MGHDK and CDR2 SYGVNS. J lost 5 bases, V lost 2 bases, and 10 bases had no gene match. This CDR3 spans 16 amino acids.

Notes on this clonotype: This sequence may be a read error, since a much larger clone differs from it by one base. The chain joins TRBV2 to TRBJ1-2; no definite D call. Looked up from germline, CDR1 is SNHLY and CDR2 is FYNNEI. The ends were cut back, 8 bases at V and 3 bases at J, with 4 bases in the middle. The length of the CDR3 is 10 residues. CDR3 sequence (DNA): TGTGCCAGCGTGGACTATGGCTACACCTTC. Its translation: CASVDYGYTF.

The chain employs TRBV6-2 or TRBV6-3 and TRBJ1-4; D is possibly TRBD1 (6 bases). Trimming stripped 2 bases from V and 6 bases from J, with 13 bases between. This CDR3 region has 15 residues. Germline assignment: CDR1 MNHEY and CDR2 SVGEGT. CDR3 sequence reads: CASSYLQGKDEKLFF. The DNA of the CDR3 is TGTGCCAGCAGTTACCTCCAGGGGAAGGATGAAAAACTGTTTTTT.

This clonotype appeared many times. This chain joins TRBV29-1 and TRBJ1-5; the D gene is possibly TRBD1 (5 bases). Between the trimmed V and J ends, which lost 4 bases and 4 bases, there was a span of 8 bases. Germline CDR1 and CDR2: SQVTM and ANQGSEA. The CDR3 is made up of 12 amino acids. In DNA form, the CDR3 reads TGCAGCGTTGGCGGGGGTAATCAGCCCCAGCATTTT. It translates to CSVGGGNQPQHF.

The J gene is TRBJ2-2, the V gene TRBV29-1, with TRBD2 matching 7 bases. With 3 bases clipped from V and 7 bases from J, the junction kept 5 bases outside the gene matches. The CDR3 sequence is 13 residues long. Germline CDR1 SQVTM, CDR2 ANQGSEA. Here the CDR3 DNA reads TGCAGCGTTGATAGCGGGCAGGGCGGGGAGCTGTTTTTT. The encoded protein is CSVDSGQGGELFF.